These 26 T cell receptor beta chains share one sample of origin, sequenced in a study of cytomegalovirus exposure and HLA in healthy donors. PCR primers comprised 60 Vbeta and 13 Jbeta primers. The repertoire was sequenced with immunoSEQ multiplex PCR; TCRdb's copy has only in-frame clones and lacks some. This sample has around 190,000 clones; 86% occur once, and the top ten carry around 0.31%. Sequencing was done on a sample of PBMCs. These receptors all come from a woman aged 30 to 39 in good health and CMV-seronegative.

The gene calls are TRBV28 and TRBJ2-3; TRBD2 matches 9 bases. CDR3 length equals 16 residues. Per germline, CDR1 MDHEN and CDR2 SYDVKM. The V and J ends lost 4 bases and 3 bases, in that order; junction bases with no gene match: 8. CDR3 in amino acids: CASSSSTSGHTDTQYF. The CDR3 coding sequence is TGTGCCAGCAGTTCCTCGACTAGCGGACATACAGATACGCAGTATTTT.

Here the CDR3 reads CAISESTGIIDEQFF. In DNA form, the CDR3 reads TGTGCCATCAGTGAGTCGACAGGGATTATCGATGAGCAGTTCTTC. This sequence joins TRBV10-3 and TRBJ2-1, with 7 nucleotides matching TRBD1. The CDR3 runs to 15 residues. Per the germline V gene, CDR1 is ENHRY and CDR2 is SYGVKD. The V gene end was trimmed by 0 bases and the J gene end by 8 bases; junction bases not matched to a gene: 7.

This chain links TRBV28 with TRBJ1-3, with 7 bases aligning to TRBD1. Germline CDR1 and CDR2: MDHEN and SYDVKM. This CDR3 is built from 18 residues. The V segment lost 2 bases and the J segment 3 bases; nucleotides outside the gene matches: 13. In nucleotides, the CDR3 is TGTGCCAGCAGTTTACCCCCCCGACAGGGTTTTTATGGAAACACCATATATTTT. Protein sequence: CASSLPPRQGFYGNTIYF.

The V call is TRBV28, the J call TRBJ1-2; the D is unclear. The V and J ends lost 6 bases and 3 bases respectively, with 11 bases between them. Germline CDR1 is MDHEN and CDR2 is SYDVKM. The CDR3 extends over 13 amino acids. The DNA of the CDR3 is TGTGCCAGCAGCGGGAGTAGTCACTATGGCTACACCTTC. It codes for CASSGSSHYGYTF.

The rearrangement uses TRBV11-2 and TRBJ2-5; D gene ambiguous. The end of the DNA fits TRBJ2-7 better, so the J call may be wrong. The CDR3 is made up of 14 amino acids. The germline CDR1 and CDR2 sequences are SGHAT and FQNNGV. The CDR3 region is CASSLESNSYEQYF. CDR3 nucleotide sequence: TGTGCCAGCAGCTTAGAGTCGAACTCCTACGAGCAGTACTTC.

The chain links TRBV11-2 to TRBJ1-1; TRBD1 matches 7 bases. Germline CDR1 SGHAT, CDR2 FQNNGV. This CDR3 has 13 amino acids. V dropped 5 bases and J dropped 7; count of bases not matched to a gene: 7. DNA for the CDR3: TGTGCCAGCAGCCGGGACAGTATCGGTGAAGCTTTCTTT. Translated, it gives CASSRDSIGEAFF.

In the case of this clone: The germline gene is not matched at one end of the junction; a read error may be the cause. The chain has TRBV7-7 and TRBJ2-2; D perhaps matches TRBD1 (5 bases). The germline gives CDR1 SSHAT, CDR2 FNYEAQ (reference sequence). There are 14 residues in the CDR3. The CDR3, as DNA: TGTGCTAGCAGCTTAGACAGTCTCACCGGGGAGCTGTTTTTT. It codes for CASSLDSLTGELFF.

J is TRBJ2-2 and V is TRBV28; possibly TRBD2 for D (5 bases). CDR1 is MDHEN and CDR2 is SYDVKM in the germline V gene. The CDR3 is made up of 15 amino acids. V shed 3 bases and J shed 1 base, with 9 bases lying between them. The CDR3 here is CASSFGGVNTGELFF. As DNA, the CDR3 is TGTGCCAGCAGTTTTGGAGGTGTGAACACCGGGGAGCTGTTTTTT.

V usage is TRBV23-1 and J usage is TRBJ2-1, with 8 nucleotides matching TRBD1. TRBV23-1 is identified as an open reading frame with a role that is uncertain. The CDR3 extends over 18 amino acids. With 2 bases clipped from V and 8 bases from J, the junction kept 17 bases outside the gene matches. The CDR3 sequence: CASSQKKSGGGIDDEQFF. As DNA, the CDR3 is TGCGCCAGCAGTCAAAAGAAATCAGGGGGCGGAATTGACGATGAGCAGTTCTTC.

As DNA, the CDR3 is TGTGCCAGCAGCTTAGCGGGAGAAATCAACGAGCAGTACTTC. Protein: CASSLAGEINEQYF. This chain connects TRBV11-2 to TRBJ2-7; D possibly corresponds to TRBD2 (6 bases). The CDR3 has 14 residues. V was pared by 1 base and J by 5 bases, with 12 bases between. The germline CDR1 and CDR2 sequences are SGHAT and FQNNGV.

The chain joins TRBV6-1 to TRBJ2-3; D gene ambiguous. Germline lookup yields CDR1 MNHNS and CDR2 SASEGT. Trimming stripped 6 bases from V and 0 bases from J, with 4 bases between. There are 12 residues in the CDR3. The CDR3 DNA reads TGTGCCAGCAGCTCTAGCACAGATACGCAGTATTTT. Amino acid sequence: CASSSSTDTQYF.

The chain is built from TRBV29-1 and TRBJ2-3, with 10 bases aligning to TRBD2. V was clipped by 6 bases and J by 6 bases; unmatched bases: 12. CDR1 and CDR2 from the germline V gene are SQVTM and ANQGSEA. The CDR3 covers 15 residues. The CDR3 nucleotides read TGCAGCGTGCAACCTAGCGGGAGCTTGGGGGATACGCAGTATTTT. This translates into CSVQPSGSLGDTQYF.

The chain links TRBV27 to TRBJ2-2; TRBD2 matches 8 bases. The V segment lost 3 bases and the J segment 2 bases; nucleotides outside the gene matches: 8. There are 17 residues in the CDR3. Germline loops: CDR1 MNHEY, CDR2 SMNVEV (reference sequence). The CDR3 reads CASSFYGGRLNTGELFF. DNA of the CDR3: TGTGCCAGCAGTTTCTATGGCGGGAGGTTAAACACCGGGGAGCTGTTTTTT.

The chain employs TRBV5-1 and TRBJ1-4; no clear D. Trimming took off 2 bases at V and 8 bases at J, with 13 bases between the two ends. This CDR3 has 14 residues. Germline V gene data show CDR1 as SGHRS and CDR2 as YFSETQ. The CDR3 DNA follows: TGCGCCAGCAGCTTCGGAGGCGGAGGCGAAAAACTGTTTTTT. This sequence encodes CASSFGGGGEKLFF.

This clone occurred once. The rearrangement joins TRBV6-1 to TRBJ1-2; D is possibly TRBD1 (6 bases). The length of the CDR3 is 12 residues. CDR1 and CDR2 (germline): MNHNS, SASEGT. Trimming stripped 9 bases from V and 6 bases from J, with 14 bases between. The CDR3, as DNA: TGTGCCAGGGGATCAGCAGGGGATGGCTACACCTTC. Its translation is CARGSAGDGYTF.

The V call is TRBV18, the J call TRBJ1-4, with TRBD1 identical over 9 bases. CDR1 and CDR2 (germline): KGHSH, LQKENI. The ends lost 3 bases at V and 0 bases at J; junction bases unmatched: 11. The CDR3 has 19 residues. The CDR3 sequence is CASSPDRDRAFTTNEKLFF. The CDR3 DNA is TGTGCCAGCTCACCCGACCGGGACAGGGCCTTCACAACTAATGAAAAACTGTTTTTT.

The V gene is TRBV10-3, the J gene TRBJ1-5; D might be TRBD1 (5 bases). V was shortened by 4 bases and J by 7 bases, with 17 bases between the two germline ends. The CDR3 runs to 15 residues. CDR1 is ENHRY and CDR2 is SYGVKD in the germline V gene. This chain's CDR3 is CAISVALQAQQPQHF. In DNA form, the CDR3 reads TGTGCCATCAGTGTAGCTCTACAGGCCCAACAGCCCCAGCATTTT.

The rearrangement links TRBV5-1 to TRBJ2-2; 8 bases map to TRBD2. V was pared by 2 bases and J by 2 bases, with 5 bases of the junction left unmatched. Germline CDR1 is SGHRS and CDR2 is YFSETQ. CDR3 size: 16 residues. CDR3 sequence: CASSLVAGGNTGELFF. DNA for the CDR3: TGCGCCAGCAGCTTAGTTGCGGGGGGTAACACCGGGGAGCTGTTTTTT. The full variable domain, completed using reference TRBV5-1 and TRBJ2-2, is KAGVTQTPRYLIKTRGQQVTLSCSPISGHRSVSWYQQTPGQGLQFLFEYFSETQRNKGNFPGRFSGRQFSNSRSEMNVSTLELGDSALYLCASSLVAGGNTGELFFGEGSRLTVL.

V usage is TRBV28 and J usage is TRBJ2-7, with D perhaps TRBD1 (6 bases). The CDR3 is 14 residues long. The V gene lost 2 bases and the J gene lost 7 bases, with 15 bases spanning the gap. Germline-derived CDR1 and CDR2 are MDHEN and SYDVKM. The CDR3 sequence: CASSLGQPFGEQYF. In DNA, the CDR3 is TGTGCCAGCAGTTTAGGACAGCCCTTCGGGGAGCAGTACTTC.

CDR3 amino acids: CASSAGGDPDTQYF. The CDR3 nucleotides are TGCGCCAGCAGTGCTGGCGGGGACCCGGATACGCAGTATTTT. This chain links TRBV10-1 with TRBJ2-3; perhaps TRBD2 as D (6 bases). The CDR3 is 14 residues long. Deletions cut 4 bases from V and 6 bases from J, with 14 bases between. Looked up from germline, CDR1 is WNHNN and CDR2 is SYGVQD (reference sequence).

This clone has only one observation. The chain couples TRBV28 to TRBJ1-2; D not resolved. The CDR3 has 13 residues. Trimming removed 3 bases from V and 6 bases from J, with 11 bases in between. Germline V CDR1 and CDR2: MDHEN, SYDVKM. CDR3 in DNA: TGTGCCAGCAGTTTTGGAGTAATTGATGGCTACACCTTC. It specifies CASSFGVIDGYTF.

This rearrangement joins TRBV7-9 to TRBJ1-1; D call uncertain. Trimming left V 1 base short and J 4 bases short, with 10 bases between. Germline lookup yields CDR1 SEHNR and CDR2 FQNEAQ (reference sequence). The length of the CDR3 is 14 residues. The CDR3 is CASSLEGGSTEAFF. CDR3 coding DNA: TGTGCCAGCAGCTTAGAGGGAGGGAGCACTGAAGCTTTCTTT.

V is TRBV5-1 and J is TRBJ2-5, with D tentatively TRBD1 (6 bases). The germline V and J ends were trimmed by 1 base and 5 bases, with 15 bases remaining between them. CDR3 length equals 15 residues. Germline CDR1 reads SGHRS; CDR2 reads YFSETQ. The CDR3 DNA is TGCGCCAGCAGCTTGACCGCTGGACAGACGGAGACCCAGTACTTC. It yields the protein CASSLTAGQTETQYF.

The genes are TRBV5-1 and TRBJ1-4; perhaps TRBD1 as D (5 bases). With 5 bases removed from V and 0 bases from J, the gap between germline ends came to 17 bases. The length of the CDR3 is 17 residues. Germline values: CDR1 SGHRS, CDR2 YFSETQ. The CDR3 protein is CASRFDRGTSTNEKLFF. The CDR3 DNA reads as TGCGCCAGCAGGTTTGACCGAGGGACTTCAACTAATGAAAAACTGTTTTTT. Full variable domain (remainder filled in from reference TRBV5-1 and TRBJ1-4): KAGVTQTPRYLIKTRGQQVTLSCSPISGHRSVSWYQQTPGQGLQFLFEYFSETQRNKGNFPGRFSGRQFSNSRSEMNVSTLELGDSALYLCASRFDRGTSTNEKLFFGSGTQLSVL.

J is TRBJ2-1 and V is TRBV6-6; the D gene is possibly TRBD1 (6 bases). V was cut by 4 bases and J by 7 bases, with 11 bases left in between. CDR3 size: 13 residues. Germline V gene data show CDR1 as MNHNY and CDR2 as SVGAGI (reference sequence). The CDR3 region has the DNA TGTGCCAGCAGTTGGCACAGGGAGAATGAGCAGTTCTTC. Its protein product is CASSWHRENEQFF.

The chain carries TRBV5-4 and TRBJ2-3; 8 bases align to TRBD2. This CDR3 has 15 residues. The V and J ends lost 2 bases and 4 bases, in that order; junction bases with no gene match: 6. Looked up from germline, CDR1 is SGHNT and CDR2 is YYREEE (reference sequence). The CDR3 here is CASSLQAGVADTQYF. The CDR3 nucleotides read TGTGCCAGCAGCTTACAAGCGGGGGTGGCAGATACGCAGTATTTT.